This T cell receptor beta chain comes out of a study of blood T cell repertoires in COVID-19. In the study overall: Acute and convalescent COVID-19 specimens originated in the United States, Italy and Spain.

In the study's own analysis: Nucleated cell counts were estimated from reference gene primer amplification. Profiling relied on immunoSEQ multiplex PCR, and the TCRdb table lists in-frame clones only, not all of them. That table is the source of V, J and clone size, and D and trimming were worked out from the DNA. The sample contains about 180,000 clones, 70% to 90% of which appear only once. Germline CDR1 reads LNHDA; CDR2 reads SQIVND (reference sequence). This CDR3 contains 13 residues. Trimming left V 5 bases short and J 1 base short, with 3 bases between. The Seattle patients, enrolled during active infection, were followed longitudinally.

This sequence joins TRBV19 and TRBJ2-6; no reliable D call. The TCR was taken from an older person with COVID-19, enrolled during active disease. The sequencing input was peripheral blood. CDR3 loop: CASSPSGANVLTF. The CDR3 DNA reads as TGTGCCAGTAGTCCTTCTGGGGCCAACGTCCTGACTTTC.